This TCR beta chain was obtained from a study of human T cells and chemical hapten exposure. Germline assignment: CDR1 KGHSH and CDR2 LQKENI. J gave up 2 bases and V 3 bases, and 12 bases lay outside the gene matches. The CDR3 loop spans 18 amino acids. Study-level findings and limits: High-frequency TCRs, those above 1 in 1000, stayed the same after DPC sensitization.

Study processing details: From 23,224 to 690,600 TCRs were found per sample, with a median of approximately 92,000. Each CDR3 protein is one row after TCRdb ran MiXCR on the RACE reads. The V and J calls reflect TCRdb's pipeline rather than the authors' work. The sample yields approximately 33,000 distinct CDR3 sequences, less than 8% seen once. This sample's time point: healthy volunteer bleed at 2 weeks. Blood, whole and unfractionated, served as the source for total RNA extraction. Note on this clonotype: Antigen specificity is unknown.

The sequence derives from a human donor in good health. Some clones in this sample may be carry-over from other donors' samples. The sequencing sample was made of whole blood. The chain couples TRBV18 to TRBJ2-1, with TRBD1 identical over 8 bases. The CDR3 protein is CASSPASRGHSTYNEQFF. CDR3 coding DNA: TGTGCCAGCTCACCGGCGAGCAGGGGGCATTCGACCTACAATGAGCAGTTCTTC.